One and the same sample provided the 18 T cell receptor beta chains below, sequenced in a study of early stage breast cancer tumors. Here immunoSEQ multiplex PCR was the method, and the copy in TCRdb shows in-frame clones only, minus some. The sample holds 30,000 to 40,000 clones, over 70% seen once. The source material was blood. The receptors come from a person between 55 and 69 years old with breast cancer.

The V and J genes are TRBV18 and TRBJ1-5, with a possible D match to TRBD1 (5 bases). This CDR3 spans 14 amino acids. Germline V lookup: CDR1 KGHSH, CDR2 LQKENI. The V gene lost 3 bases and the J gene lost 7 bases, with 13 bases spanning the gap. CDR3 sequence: CASSPFRDGQPQHF. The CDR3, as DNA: TGTGCCAGCTCACCTTTCAGGGACGGCCAGCCCCAGCATTTT. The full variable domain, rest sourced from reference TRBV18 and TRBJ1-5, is NAGVMQNPRHLVRRRGQEARLRCSPMKGHSHVYWYRQLPEEGLKFMVYLQKENIIDESGMPKERFSAEFPKEGPSILRIQQVVRGDSAAYFCASSPFRDGQPQHFGDGTRLSIL.

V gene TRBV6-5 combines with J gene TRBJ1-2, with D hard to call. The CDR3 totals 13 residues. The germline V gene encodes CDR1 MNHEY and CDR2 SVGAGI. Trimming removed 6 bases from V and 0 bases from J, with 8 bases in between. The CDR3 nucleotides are TGTGCCAGCAGCTGGACGGCTAACTATGGCTACACCTTC. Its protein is CASSWTANYGYTF.

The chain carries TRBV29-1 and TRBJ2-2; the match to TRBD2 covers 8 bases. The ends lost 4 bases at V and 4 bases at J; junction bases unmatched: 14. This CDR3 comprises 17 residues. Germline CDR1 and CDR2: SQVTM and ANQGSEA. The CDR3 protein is CSVGRASGFDGTGELFF. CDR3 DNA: TGCAGCGTTGGTAGGGCTAGCGGGTTCGACGGCACCGGGGAGCTGTTTTTT.

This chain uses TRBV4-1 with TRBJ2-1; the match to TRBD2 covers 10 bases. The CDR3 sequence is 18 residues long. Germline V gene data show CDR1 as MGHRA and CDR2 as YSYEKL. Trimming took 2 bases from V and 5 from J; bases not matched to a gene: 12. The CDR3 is CASSQPLKTSGPNNEQFF. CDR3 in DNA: TGCGCCAGCAGCCAACCCTTAAAGACTAGCGGGCCGAACAATGAGCAGTTCTTC.

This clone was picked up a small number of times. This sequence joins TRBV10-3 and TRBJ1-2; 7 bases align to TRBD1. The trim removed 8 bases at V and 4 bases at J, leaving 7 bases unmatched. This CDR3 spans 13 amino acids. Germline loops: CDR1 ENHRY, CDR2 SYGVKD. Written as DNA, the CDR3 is TGTGCCATCTGGCAGGGGGAACCCTATGGCTACACCTTC. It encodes CAIWQGEPYGYTF.

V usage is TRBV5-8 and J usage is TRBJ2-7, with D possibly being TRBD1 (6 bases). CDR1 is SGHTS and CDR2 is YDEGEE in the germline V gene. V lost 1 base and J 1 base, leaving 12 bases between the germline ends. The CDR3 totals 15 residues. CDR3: CASSLHRVKSYEQYF. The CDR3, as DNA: TGTGCCAGCAGCTTGCACAGGGTGAAATCCTACGAGCAGTACTTC.

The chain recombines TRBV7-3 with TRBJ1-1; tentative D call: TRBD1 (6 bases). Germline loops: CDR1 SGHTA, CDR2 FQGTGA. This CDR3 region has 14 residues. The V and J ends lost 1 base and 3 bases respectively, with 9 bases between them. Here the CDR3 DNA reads TGTGCCAGCAGCTTAATAAACAGGGACACTGAAGCTTTCTTT. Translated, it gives CASSLINRDTEAFF.

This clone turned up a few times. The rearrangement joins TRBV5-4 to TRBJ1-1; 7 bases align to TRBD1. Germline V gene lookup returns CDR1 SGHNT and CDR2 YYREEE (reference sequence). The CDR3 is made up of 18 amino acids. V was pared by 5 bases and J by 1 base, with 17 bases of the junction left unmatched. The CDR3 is CASSFLADREDQNTEAFF. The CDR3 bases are TGTGCCAGCAGTTTTCTAGCCGACAGGGAAGACCAGAACACTGAAGCTTTCTTT.

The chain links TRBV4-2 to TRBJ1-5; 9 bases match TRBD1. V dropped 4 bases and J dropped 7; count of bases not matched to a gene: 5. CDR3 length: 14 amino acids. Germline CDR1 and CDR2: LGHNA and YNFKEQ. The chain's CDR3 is CASSPGTGLQPQHF. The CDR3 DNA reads TGTGCCAGCAGCCCCGGGACAGGGCTACAGCCCCAGCATTTT.

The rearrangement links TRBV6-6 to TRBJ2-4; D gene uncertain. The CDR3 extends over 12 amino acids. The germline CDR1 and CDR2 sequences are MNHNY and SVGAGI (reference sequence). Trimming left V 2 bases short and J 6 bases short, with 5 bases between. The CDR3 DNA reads TGTGCCAGCAGTTACCTGGCAAACATTCAGTACTTC. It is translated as CASSYLANIQYF.

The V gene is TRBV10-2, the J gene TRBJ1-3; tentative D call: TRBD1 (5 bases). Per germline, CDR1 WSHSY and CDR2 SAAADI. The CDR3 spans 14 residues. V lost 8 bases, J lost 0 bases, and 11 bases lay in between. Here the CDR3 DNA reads TGCGCCAGCTGGAGGGGCGGCTCTGGAAACACCATATATTTT. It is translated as CASWRGGSGNTIYF.

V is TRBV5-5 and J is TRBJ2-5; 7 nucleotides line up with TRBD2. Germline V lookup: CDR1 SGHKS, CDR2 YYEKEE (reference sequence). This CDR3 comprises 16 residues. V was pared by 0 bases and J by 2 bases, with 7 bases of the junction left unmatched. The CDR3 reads CASSLAASGVQETQYF. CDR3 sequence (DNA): TGTGCCAGCAGCTTGGCGGCTAGCGGAGTTCAAGAGACCCAGTACTTC. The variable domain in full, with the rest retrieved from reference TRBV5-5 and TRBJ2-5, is DAGVTQSPTHLIKTRGQQVTLRCSPISGHKSVSWYQQVLGQGPQFIFQYYEKEERGRGNFPDRFSARQFPNYSSELNVNALLLGDSALYLCASSLAASGVQETQYFGPGTRLLVL.

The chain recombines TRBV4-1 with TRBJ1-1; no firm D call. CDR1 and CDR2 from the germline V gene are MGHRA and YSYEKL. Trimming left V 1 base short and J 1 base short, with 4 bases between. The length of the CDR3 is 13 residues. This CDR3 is CASSQVANTEAFF. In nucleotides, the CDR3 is TGCGCCAGCAGCCAAGTGGCGAACACTGAAGCTTTCTTT.

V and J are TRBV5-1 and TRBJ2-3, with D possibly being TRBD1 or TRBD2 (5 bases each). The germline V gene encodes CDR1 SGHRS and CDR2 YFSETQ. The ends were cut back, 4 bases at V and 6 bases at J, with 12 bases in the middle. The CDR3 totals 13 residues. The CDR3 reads CASSPSGGDTQYF. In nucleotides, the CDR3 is TGCGCCAGCAGCCCCAGTGGGGGTGATACGCAGTATTTT.

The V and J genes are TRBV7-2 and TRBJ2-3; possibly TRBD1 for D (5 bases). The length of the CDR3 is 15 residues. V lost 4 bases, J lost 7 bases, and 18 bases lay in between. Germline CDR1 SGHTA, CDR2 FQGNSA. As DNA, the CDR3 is TGTGCCAGCAGCTCCGCCTGGGGCAAGGCAAATACGCAGTATTTT. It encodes CASSSAWGKANTQYF.

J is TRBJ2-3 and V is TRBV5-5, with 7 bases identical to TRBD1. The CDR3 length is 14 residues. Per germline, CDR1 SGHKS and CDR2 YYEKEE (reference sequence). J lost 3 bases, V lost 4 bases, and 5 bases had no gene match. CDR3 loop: CASSPTDRTDTQYF. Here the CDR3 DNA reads TGTGCCAGCAGCCCAACGGACAGGACAGATACGCAGTATTTT.

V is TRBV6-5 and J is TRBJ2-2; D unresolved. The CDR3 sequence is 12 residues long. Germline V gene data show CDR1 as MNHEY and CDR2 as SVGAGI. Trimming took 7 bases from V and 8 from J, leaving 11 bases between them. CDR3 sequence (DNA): TGTGCCAGCACCCGGACCGGGGGGGAGCTGTTTTTT. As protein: CASTRTGGELFF.

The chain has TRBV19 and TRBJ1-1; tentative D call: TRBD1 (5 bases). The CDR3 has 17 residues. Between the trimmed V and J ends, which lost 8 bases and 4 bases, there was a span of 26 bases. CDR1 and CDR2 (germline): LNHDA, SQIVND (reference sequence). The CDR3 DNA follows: TGTGCCAGTTGCCGGGGCAGGCCAAACCAGAAGGGCACTGAAGCTTTCTTT. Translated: CASCRGRPNQKGTEAFF.